These 23 T cell receptor beta chains originate from one sample sequenced in a study of T cell responses to AZD1222 COVID-19 vaccine. This table comes from immunoSEQ multiplex PCR, and its TCRdb copy is limited to in-frame clones, with some not included. Of 140,000 to 150,000 clones listed, 80% to 90% are singletons. The material was peripheral blood, obtained on day 0 of AZD1222 vaccination. These receptors were taken from an adult in good health.

The chain recombines TRBV4-1 with TRBJ2-1; D is undetermined. Trimming stripped 3 bases from V and 8 bases from J, with 11 bases between. The CDR3 sequence is 13 residues long. The germline V gene has CDR1 MGHRA and CDR2 YSYEKL. In DNA form, the CDR3 reads TGCGCCAGCAGCCAGGGGATCCGGGATGAGCAGTTCTTC. Encoded protein: CASSQGIRDEQFF.

The gene calls are TRBV18 and TRBJ2-5, with D hard to call. Trimming took off 4 bases at V and 4 bases at J, with 7 bases between the two ends. Germline V gene sequence: CDR1 KGHSH, CDR2 LQKENI. This CDR3 has 12 residues. CDR3 DNA sequence: TGTGCCAGCTCACGACCTGGAGAGACCCAGTACTTC. This codes for CASSRPGETQYF.

This clone was counted only a few times. The same CDR3 can be traced to other DNA sequences in this sample. The chain carries TRBV7-9 and TRBJ2-7, with D possibly matching TRBD1 (6 bases). This CDR3 is 13 amino acids long. Germline V gene lookup returns CDR1 SEHNR and CDR2 FQNEAQ (reference sequence). The germline V and J ends were trimmed by 1 base and 4 bases, with 8 bases remaining between them. The CDR3 loop is CASSLGGPYEQYF. The CDR3 region has the DNA TGTGCCAGCAGCTTAGGGGGGCCTTACGAGCAGTACTTC.

This clone has just a few counts. The CDR3 sequence is CASSYGTGGDNEQFF. In nucleotides, the CDR3 is TGCGCCAGCAGTTATGGGACGGGGGGAGACAATGAGCAGTTCTTC. V and J are TRBV10-1 and TRBJ2-1, with TRBD2 matching over 7 bases. CDR3 length: 15 amino acids. V lost 5 bases, J lost 5 bases, and 9 bases stayed unmatched. Per germline, CDR1 WNHNN and CDR2 SYGVQD (reference sequence).

The chain couples TRBV27 to TRBJ1-2; perhaps TRBD1 as D (6 bases). The CDR3 loop spans 14 amino acids. Per the germline V gene, CDR1 is MNHEY and CDR2 is SMNVEV (reference sequence). Trimming removed 6 bases at V and 3 bases at J, with 14 bases between. The CDR3 loop reads CASSSQGLDYGYTF. CDR3 coding DNA: TGTGCCAGCAGCTCCCAGGGGCTGGACTATGGCTACACCTTC.

A word on this clone: Other DNA sequences of this sample code for an identical CDR3. The chain carries TRBV24-1 and TRBJ2-3, with a tentative D call TRBD1 (6 bases). The CDR3 contains 13 residues. Deletions cut 6 bases from V and 5 bases from J, with 11 bases between. Per germline, CDR1 KGHDR and CDR2 SFDVKD. CDR3 DNA sequence: TGTGCCACCAGTTCCCCAGGGGTAGATACGCAGTATTTT. It codes for CATSSPGVDTQYF.

This clone was observed once. The rearrangement joins TRBV11-2 to TRBJ2-7; TRBD2 aligns across 7 bases. The ends lost 6 bases at V and 3 bases at J; junction bases unmatched: 8. Germline CDR1 and CDR2: SGHAT and FQNNGV. CDR3 length equals 14 residues. The CDR3 DNA reads as TGTGCCAGCAGTGGGCGGGGGAGAATCTACGAGCAGTACTTC. Translating it yields CASSGRGRIYEQYF.

The chain has TRBV2 and TRBJ1-5; TRBD1 is a possible D gene (5 bases). The CDR3 runs to 12 residues. In germline, CDR1 is SNHLY, CDR2 FYNNEI. Trimming took 8 bases from V and 5 from J, leaving 10 bases between them. Written as DNA, the CDR3 is TGTGCCAGCGGGCTGGGGCATCAGCCCCAGCATTTT. It specifies CASGLGHQPQHF. Drawing the rest from reference TRBV2 and TRBJ1-5, the complete variable domain is EPEVTQTPSHQVTQMGQEVILRCVPISNHLYFYWYRQILGQKVEFLVSFYNNEISEKSEIFDDQFSVERPDGSNFTLKIRSTKLEDSAMYFCASGLGHQPQHFGDGTRLSIL.

The genes are TRBV5-1 and TRBJ1-1; no clear D. CDR1 is SGHRS and CDR2 is YFSETQ in the germline V gene. CDR3 length: 14 amino acids. Trimming took off 4 bases at V and 2 bases at J, with 12 bases between the two ends. The CDR3 nucleotides read TGCGCCAGCAGCATCCAGGCGACTAACACTGAAGCTTTCTTT. This encodes CASSIQATNTEAFF.

The chain carries TRBV6-5 and TRBJ1-1; 8 bases fit TRBD1. Germline CDR1 reads MNHEY; CDR2 reads SVGAGI. V was clipped by 6 bases and J by 7 bases; unmatched bases: 13. The CDR3 covers 15 residues. The CDR3 region is CASSPGTGLRNEAFF. The CDR3 DNA sequence: TGTGCCAGCAGCCCCGGGACAGGCCTAAGGAATGAAGCTTTCTTT.

This chain connects TRBV7-2 to TRBJ1-1; D gene uncertain. This CDR3 region has 13 residues. Germline CDR1 is SGHTA and CDR2 is FQGNSA. Trimming shortened V by 3 bases and J by 4 bases, and 9 bases separated the two germline ends. This CDR3 is CASSFRGSTEAFF. The CDR3 nucleotides are TGTGCCAGCAGCTTTCGCGGAAGCACTGAAGCTTTCTTT.

The chain uses TRBV5-4 and TRBJ2-7, with D unclear. The ends were cut back, 0 bases at V and 2 bases at J, with 12 bases in the middle. Germline-derived CDR1 and CDR2 are SGHNT and YYREEE (reference sequence). The CDR3 runs to 15 residues. Here the CDR3 DNA reads TGTGCCAGCAGCTTGGAAGGGTGGGCAACCTACGAGCAGTACTTC. Protein sequence: CASSLEGWATYEQYF. The full variable domain, its missing parts supplied by reference TRBV5-4 and TRBJ2-7, is ETGVTQSPTHLIKTRGQQVTLRCSSQSGHNTVSWYQQALGQGPQFIFQYYREEENGRGNFPPRFSGLQFPNYSSELNVNALELDDSALYLCASSLEGWATYEQYFGPGTRLTVT.

The V call is TRBV7-9, the J call TRBJ1-2; 10 positions agree with TRBD1. V dropped 4 bases and J dropped 7; count of bases not matched to a gene: 9. The CDR3 extends over 15 amino acids. The germline V gene has CDR1 SEHNR and CDR2 FQNEAQ (reference sequence). The CDR3 sequence: CASSSSGTGVGGYTF. As DNA, the CDR3 is TGTGCCAGCAGCTCGTCCGGGACAGGGGTTGGTGGCTACACCTTC. The entire variable domain, with the rest obtained from reference TRBV7-9 and TRBJ1-2, is as follows: DTGVSQNPRHKITKRGQNVTFRCDPISEHNRLYWYRQTLGQGPEFLTYFQNEAQLEKSRLLSDRFSAERPKGSFSTLEIQRTEQGDSAMYLCASSSSGTGVGGYTFGSGTRLTVV.

V and J are TRBV6-2 or TRBV6-3 and TRBJ2-2; D is possibly TRBD2 (6 bases). Per the germline V gene, CDR1 is MNHEY and CDR2 is SVGEGT. Trimming took 2 bases from V and 8 from J, leaving 18 bases between them. This CDR3 has 16 amino acids. The CDR3: CASSYRVTSGRGELFF. CDR3 nucleotides: TGTGCCAGCAGTTACCGGGTGACAAGCGGGCGGGGGGAGCTGTTTTTT.

This chain connects TRBV7-8 to TRBJ2-5; D unclear. The CDR3 is made up of 15 amino acids. Trimming removed 5 bases at V and 4 bases at J, with 17 bases between. CDR1 is SGHVS and CDR2 is FQNEAQ in the germline V gene. The CDR3 spells CASSPRLLGSETQYF. CDR3 in DNA: TGTGCCAGCAGCCCACGTCTACTTGGGTCAGAGACCCAGTACTTC.

The V gene is TRBV28, the J gene TRBJ2-3; no clear D gene. Germline loops: CDR1 MDHEN, CDR2 SYDVKM. V was trimmed by 5 bases and J by 14 bases, leaving 20 bases between them. This CDR3 has 13 amino acids. CDR3 bases: TGTGCCAGCAGTCCGTTTGAGAGACTGTTAGGGTATTTT. Amino acids: CASSPFERLLGYF.

The chain joins TRBV28 to TRBJ2-1, with D tentatively TRBD1 or TRBD2 (7 bases each). The germline V gene has CDR1 MDHEN and CDR2 SYDVKM. V lost 2 bases, J lost 7 bases, and 15 bases lay in between. CDR3 length: 15 residues. The CDR3 protein is CASSLPGTAGNEQFF. The CDR3 coding sequence is TGTGCCAGCAGTTTACCCGGGACAGCGGGGAATGAGCAGTTCTTC.

The chain combines TRBV25-1 with TRBJ1-2; possible D gene TRBD1, 6 bases. The CDR3 runs to 13 residues. Germline values: CDR1 MGHDK, CDR2 SYGVNS. Trimming shortened V by 3 bases and J by 4 bases, and 9 bases separated the two germline ends. CDR3 in DNA: TGTGCCAGCAGTGACACGGGGGCCTATGGCTACACCTTC. The encoded protein is CASSDTGAYGYTF.

V is TRBV7-2 and J is TRBJ2-2; D gene uncertain. The CDR3 consists of 13 residues. Germline CDR1 SGHTA, CDR2 FQGNSA. V was shortened by 1 base and J by 7 bases, with 7 bases between the two germline ends. The CDR3 reads CASSLVMGGELFF. DNA for the CDR3: TGTGCCAGCAGCTTAGTTATGGGCGGGGAGCTGTTTTTT.

The rearrangement joins TRBV24-1 to TRBJ2-5, with 8 bases aligning to TRBD2. The V gene end was trimmed by 1 base and the J gene end by 4 bases; junction bases not matched to a gene: 4. The CDR3 is 15 amino acids. Germline CDR1 and CDR2: KGHDR and SFDVKD. CDR3 amino acids: CATSDFRRGVETQYF. CDR3 coding DNA: TGTGCCACCAGTGATTTCCGGCGGGGGGTAGAGACCCAGTACTTC.

This clone was picked up a small number of times. The chain links TRBV7-2 to TRBJ1-2; D unresolved. With 1 base removed from V and 5 bases from J, the gap between germline ends came to 8 bases. Germline CDR1 and CDR2: SGHTA and FQGNSA. This CDR3 contains 13 residues. The chain's CDR3 is CASSLGEGYGYTF. The CDR3, as DNA: TGTGCCAGCAGCTTAGGGGAAGGGTATGGCTACACCTTC.

The rearrangement links TRBV7-2 to TRBJ1-5; TRBD1 aligns across 11 bases. The CDR3 contains 15 residues. The junction had 5 bases not matched to a gene; V was cut back by 4 bases and J by 6 bases. CDR1 and CDR2 (germline): SGHTA, FQGNSA. The CDR3 here is CASSSDGTGGQPQHF. Written as DNA, the CDR3 is TGTGCCAGCAGCTCAGATGGGACAGGGGGTCAGCCCCAGCATTTT. The whole variable domain, remainder taken from reference TRBV7-2 and TRBJ1-5, is GAGVSQSPSNKVTEKGKDVELRCDPISGHTALYWYRQSLGQGLEFLIYFQGNSAPDKSGLPSDRFSAERTGGSVSTLTIQRTQQEDSAVYLCASSSDGTGGQPQHFGDGTRLSIL.

The chain employs TRBV5-1 and TRBJ2-1; the match to TRBD2 covers 8 bases. The germline gives CDR1 SGHRS, CDR2 YFSETQ. V gave up 10 bases and J gave up 4 bases; unmatched junction bases: 10. This CDR3 comprises 14 residues. CDR3 loop: CASAQRERYNEQFF. The CDR3 DNA reads TGCGCCTCAGCCCAGCGGGAGCGATACAATGAGCAGTTCTTC.